This is a list of T cell receptor beta chains from one sample in a study of post-analysis software for immune sequencing data. TCRdb analysed the PCR reads with MiXCR anew, one entry per CDR3 protein. The repertoire consists of about 820,000 distinct CDR3 sequences, with roughly half occurring once and the leading ten covering about 4.8%. Source material: blood. These receptors all stem from a girl aged 10 to 17 with multiple sclerosis. CDR3s include the opening cysteine and the closing phenylalanine or tryptophan. Fields, in order: J gene, V gene, D gene, clone size, CDR3 DNA, CDR3 protein. A D gene is named only where the DNA matches it firmly. Not all rows give a size; the values are once, few, many and, for expanded clones, a class.

TRBJ2-7	TRBV7-8	-	-	TGTGCCAGCAGCTTCGTTGACAAGCTCTACGAGCAGTACTTC	CASSFVDKLYEQYF
TRBJ1-4	TRBV7-2	-	-	TGTGCCAGCAGCTTTGCAACTAATGAAAAACTGTTTTTT	CASSFATNEKLFF
TRBJ2-7	TRBV4-2	TRBD2	-	TGTGCCAGCAGCCCTATTAGCGGGACCGACTCCTACGAGCAGTACTTC	CASSPISGTDSYEQYF
TRBJ2-1	TRBV3-1	-	-	TGTGCCAGCAGCCAAGGGGCGGGTACCAAGTTCTTC	CASSQGAGTKFF
TRBJ2-7	TRBV20-1	TRBD2	-	TGCAGTGCTCGGCCTACTAGCGGGAGTGATTATGAGCAGTACTTC	CSARPTSGSDYEQYF
TRBJ2-7	TRBV28	TRBD1	few	TGTGCCACCCAGGGTCTCGGGACAGGGGTCTACGAGCAGTACTTC	CATQGLGTGVYEQYF
TRBJ2-5	TRBV14	-	-	TGTGCCAGCAGCCAGCAGGTGTTGCAAGAGACCCAGTACTTC	CASSQQVLQETQYF
TRBJ2-3	TRBV10-1	TRBD2	few	TGCGCCAGCAGTGGCAATCGAGCGGGATACACAGATACGCAGTATTTT	CASSGNRAGYTDTQYF
TRBJ2-1	TRBV7-8	TRBD2	-	TGTGCCAGCAGCTTAGGTCCTAGCGGGTTTCTTAATGAGCAGTTCTTC	CASSLGPSGFLNEQFF
TRBJ2-3	TRBV7-2	TRBD2	-	TGTGCCAGCAGCTTAGTAGGCGGGGGGAGCACAGATACGCAGTATTTT	CASSLVGGGSTDTQYF
TRBJ1-2	TRBV5-1	-	-	TGCGCCAGCAGCTTTTCGGGGCCAAGAGCTAACTATGGCTACACCTTC	CASSFSGPRANYGYTF
TRBJ2-7	TRBV7-3	TRBD2	-	TGTGCCAGCAGCTTAGTAGCGGGAGGGCCCAGCGAGCAGTACTTC	CASSLVAGGPSEQYF
TRBJ2-1	TRBV20-1	TRBD2	few	TGCAGTGCTAGACGTAGAGGAACTAGCGGGAGGGCGAATGAGCAGTTCTTC	CSARRRGTSGRANEQFF
TRBJ2-7	TRBV5-1	-	-	TGCGCCAGCAGCTTGCGACACTTCGGCGAGCAGTACTTC	CASSLRHFGEQYF
TRBJ1-1	TRBV15	-	-	TGTGCCACCAGTCCGACACCGGCGAACACTGAAGCTTTCTTT	CATSPTPANTEAFF
TRBJ2-1	TRBV3-1	TRBD1	-	TGTGCCAGCAGCCCACGGGACAGGGATGTTAATGAGCAGTTCTTC	CASSPRDRDVNEQFF
TRBJ2-3	TRBV6-5	-	few	TGTGCCAGCAGTCGATCGCGCACAGATACGCAGTATTTT	CASSRSRTDTQYF
TRBJ2-5	TRBV29-1	-	-	TGCAGCGTCGCCTCGGCAGATATGGAGACCCAGTACTTC	CSVASADMETQYF
TRBJ2-3	TRBV6-5	-	-	TGTGCCAGCAGTTACTGGGGCTCCGCTACAGATACGCAGTATTTT	CASSYWGSATDTQYF
TRBJ2-1	TRBV7-2	-	-	TGTGCCAGCAGCTTATCTTCGGCTAGCCTCAATGAGCAGTGCTTC	CASSLSSASLNEQCF
TRBJ1-5	TRBV2	TRBD1	-	TGTGCCAGCAGTGGTCGACAGGGGGGATGGACTCGGCCCCAGCATTTT	CASSGRQGGWTRPQHF
TRBJ1-1	TRBV20-1	-	-	TGCAGTGCTTCTCAAGGGGCCCAGAACACTGAAGCTTTCTTT	CSASQGAQNTEAFF
TRBJ2-4	TRBV5-4	TRBD1	few	TGTGCCAGCAGCACCGAGACAGGGGTATTTGGGGAGCAGTACTTC	CASSTETGVFGEQYF
TRBJ2-1	TRBV6-6	TRBD1	-	TGTGCCAGCAGGTACACAGGGGGCGCGTACAATGAGCAGTTCTTC	CASRYTGGAYNEQFF
TRBJ1-2	TRBV5-1	-	-	TGCGCCAGCAGCTCCGGGACGGATGGCTACACCTTC	CASSSGTDGYTF
TRBJ2-5	TRBV4-1	TRBD2	-	TGCGCCAGCAGCCCCCTAGCGGGGGTGGGAACCCAGTACTTC	CASSPLAGVGTQYF
TRBJ1-1	TRBV12-3/TRBV12-4	TRBD1	-	TGTGCCAGCACCCTCGGGACAGGGCTTACTGAAGCTTTCTTT	CASTLGTGLTEAFF
TRBJ2-1	TRBV7-2	TRBD1	-	TGTGCCAGCAGTCCGGACAGGGGACTCTACAATGAGCAGTTCTTC	CASSPDRGLYNEQFF
TRBJ2-7	TRBV20-1	TRBD2	-	TGCAGTGCTGTCGGGACTAGCGGCCTTTCCTACGAGCAGTACTTC	CSAVGTSGLSYEQYF
TRBJ2-3	TRBV4-1	-	few	TGCGCCAGCAGCGACGGGGTAAAGGATACGCAGTATTTT	CASSDGVKDTQYF
TRBJ2-3	TRBV5-1	TRBD1	few	TGCGCCAGCAGAATGGGACAGGGGCTCACAGATACGCAGTATTTT	CASRMGQGLTDTQYF
TRBJ2-1	TRBV20-1	-	-	TGCAGTGCTAGATACCAAGGGCGGCAGAATGAGCAGTTCTTC	CSARYQGRQNEQFF
TRBJ2-7	TRBV7-9	-	-	TGTGCCAGCACCGGGGGCAGGGGATCCTACGAGCAGTACTTC	CASTGGRGSYEQYF
TRBJ2-1	TRBV20-1	TRBD1	few	TGCAGTGCTAGAGATCGGCCCCAGGGGGCGAATAATGAGCAGTTCTTC	CSARDRPQGANNEQFF
TRBJ2-3	TRBV20-1	TRBD1	-	TGCAGTGCCCCGGGACAGGCTAGCACAGATACGCAGTATTTT	CSAPGQASTDTQYF
TRBJ2-3	TRBV7-9	TRBD1	-	TGTGCCAGCAGGGACAGGGGGAGTGGAACAGATACGCAGTATTTT	CASRDRGSGTDTQYF
TRBJ2-1	TRBV6-4	TRBD2	many	TGTGCCAGCAGTGAACGGGGGGGTTCCTACAATGAGCAGTTCTTC	CASSERGGSYNEQFF
TRBJ2-7	TRBV20-1	-	-	TGCAGTGCTACTCACCCCTACTCCACCTACGAGCAGTACTTC	CSATHPYSTYEQYF
TRBJ2-3	TRBV12-5	TRBD2	-	TGTGCTAGTGGTCCTTTTCGACTAGCGGCACCCACAGATACGCAGTATTTT	CASGPFRLAAPTDTQYF
TRBJ2-7	TRBV6-5	-	-	TGTGCCAGCAGTCTCCCCGGACCGGACTACGAGCAGTACTTC	CASSLPGPDYEQYF
TRBJ1-1	TRBV20-1	-	-	TGCAGTGCTAGTTTAACCGGTTTGGGCCACACTGAAGCTTTCTTT	CSASLTGLGHTEAFF
TRBJ2-7	TRBV20-1	TRBD1	-	TGCAGTGCTAGAGGCCGGGACAGGGGTTCCTTCTCCTACGAGCAGTACTTC	CSARGRDRGSFSYEQYF
TRBJ1-5	TRBV5-1	TRBD1	-	TGCGCCAGCAGCTTGGAACCAGGGGGGCATCAGCCCCAGCATTTT	CASSLEPGGHQPQHF
TRBJ2-1	TRBV20-1	TRBD2	-	TGCAGTGCTAGAGACGCCGGACTAGTAGGCAATGAGCAGTTCTTC	CSARDAGLVGNEQFF
TRBJ2-5	TRBV7-9	TRBD2	once	TGTGCCAGCAGCCTCCCGCTAGCGGCACAAGAGACCCAGTACTTC	CASSLPLAAQETQYF
TRBJ2-7	TRBV18	TRBD2	-	TGTGCCAGCTCAACGAAGGGACTAGCGGGAATCCTCACCGTCTACGAGCAGTACTTC	CASSTKGLAGILTVYEQYF
TRBJ2-5	TRBV3-1	-	-	TGTGCCAGCAGCCATGGCTCGCAAGAGACCCAGTACTTC	CASSHGSQETQYF
TRBJ2-7	TRBV29-1	TRBD1	-	TGCAGCGTTAGACAGGGGGTCTCCTCGACGCAGTACTTC	CSVRQGVSSTQYF
TRBJ1-5	TRBV20-1	TRBD1	-	TGCAGTGCCCGACAGGGCCGGGATCAGCCCCAGCATTTT	CSARQGRDQPQHF
TRBJ2-3	TRBV9	TRBD2	few	TGTGCCAGCAGCGAGACTAGCGGGGACACAGATACGCAGTATTTT	CASSETSGDTDTQYF
TRBJ2-3	TRBV29-1	-	-	TGCAGCGTTGCGGGGCGATTAGCTCCAGATACGCAGTATTTT	CSVAGRLAPDTQYF
TRBJ2-5	TRBV29-1	-	-	TGCAGCGGCACCCCCGCTCCGCTGGGCAAGACCCAGTACTTC	CSGTPAPLGKTQYF
TRBJ2-1	TRBV7-6	TRBD2	-	TGTGCCAGCAGCTTAGGCGGTCCGGGAGGGAATGAGCAGTTCTTC	CASSLGGPGGNEQFF
TRBJ1-2	TRBV7-9	-	-	TGTGCCAGCAACAACTTCGGAGGGAAGATCGATCATGGCTACACCTTC	CASNNFGGKIDHGYTF
TRBJ2-5	TRBV5-1	-	-	TGCGCCAGCAATGCGGGGGAGACCCAGTACTTC	CASNAGETQYF